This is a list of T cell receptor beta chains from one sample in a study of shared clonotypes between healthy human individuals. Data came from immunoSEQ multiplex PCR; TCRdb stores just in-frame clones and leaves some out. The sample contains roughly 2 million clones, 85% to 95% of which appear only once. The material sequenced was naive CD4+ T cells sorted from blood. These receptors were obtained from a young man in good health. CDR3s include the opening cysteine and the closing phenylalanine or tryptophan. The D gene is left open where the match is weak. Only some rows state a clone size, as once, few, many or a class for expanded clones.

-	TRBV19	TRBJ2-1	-	CASSRAQTYNEQFF	TGTGCCAGTAGTAGAGCGCAGACGTACAATGAGCAGTTCTTC
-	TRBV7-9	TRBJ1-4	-	CASSLGSGNEKLFF	TGTGCCAGCAGCTTAGGATCGGGGAATGAAAAACTGTTTTTT
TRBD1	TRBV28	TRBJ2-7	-	CASSLRQGLTYEQYF	TGTGCCAGCAGTCTTAGACAGGGGCTGACCTACGAGCAGTACTTC
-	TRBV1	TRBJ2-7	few	CTSSYLLAGGPEGDEQYF	TGCACCAGCAGTTACTTGCTAGCGGGAGGGCCCGAGGGGGACGAGCAGTACTTC
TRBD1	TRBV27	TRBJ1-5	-	CASRKEGGWLQPQHF	TGTGCCAGCAGGAAAGAAGGGGGCTGGCTTCAGCCCCAGCATTTT
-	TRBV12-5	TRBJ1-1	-	CASGPLTTEAFF	TGTGCTAGTGGTCCCCTTACAACTGAAGCTTTCTTT
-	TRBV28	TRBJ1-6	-	CASSLGVPRSSPLHF	TGTGCCAGCAGTTTAGGGGTGCCGCGGAGTTCACCCCTCCACTTT
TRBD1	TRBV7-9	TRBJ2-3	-	CASSLGTGNTDTQYF	TGTGCCAGCAGCTTAGGGACAGGAAACACAGATACGCAGTATTTT
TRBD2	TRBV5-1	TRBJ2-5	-	CASSFGLAAQETQYF	TGCGCCAGCAGCTTCGGACTAGCGGCCCAAGAGACCCAGTACTTC
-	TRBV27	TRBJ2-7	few	CASRTDREGYEQYF	TGTGCCAGCAGAACGGACAGGGAGGGATACGAGCAGTACTTC
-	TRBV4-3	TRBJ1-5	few	CASSQDAGNQPQHF	TGCGCCAGCAGCCAAGACGCGGGGAATCAGCCCCAGCATTTT
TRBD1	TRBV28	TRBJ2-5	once	CASSFHGQGQETQYF	TGTGCCAGCAGTTTCCACGGACAGGGACAAGAGACCCAGTACTTC
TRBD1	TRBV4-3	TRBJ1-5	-	CASSQDRGDQPQHF	TGCGCCAGCAGCCAAGACAGGGGGGATCAGCCCCAGCATTTT
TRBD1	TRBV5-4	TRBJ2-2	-	CASSSAGTGGTGELFF	TGTGCCAGCAGCTCAGCCGGGACAGGGGGCACCGGGGAGCTGTTTTTT
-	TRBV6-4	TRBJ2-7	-	CASSERGRLGSYEQYF	TGTGCCAGCAGTGAACGTGGCAGGTTGGGATCCTACGAGCAGTACTTC
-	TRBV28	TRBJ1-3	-	CASSSRPGGGGNTIYF	TGTGCCAGCAGTTCCCGCCCGGGGGGTGGTGGAAACACCATATATTTT
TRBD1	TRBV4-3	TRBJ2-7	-	CASSQGQGAYEQYF	TGCGCCAGCAGCCAAGGACAGGGGGCTTACGAGCAGTACTTC
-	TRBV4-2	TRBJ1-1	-	CASSQDRNSNTEAFF	TGTGCCAGCAGCCAAGATCGTAACAGCAACACTGAAGCTTTCTTT
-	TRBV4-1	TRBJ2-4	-	CASSQDNPLAKNIQYF	TGCGCCAGCAGCCAAGATAATCCTTTAGCCAAAAACATTCAGTACTTC
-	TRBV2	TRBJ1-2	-	CASTVLGYGYTF	TGTGCCAGCACTGTCTTAGGGTATGGCTACACCTTC
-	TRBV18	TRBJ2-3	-	CASSPELSTDTQYF	TGTGCCAGCTCACCAGAGTTAAGCACAGATACGCAGTATTTT
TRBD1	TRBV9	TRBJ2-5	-	CASSEIGTVQETQYF	TGTGCCAGCAGCGAAATCGGGACAGTCCAAGAGACCCAGTACTTC